The T cell receptor (beta chain) described here comes from a study of cytomegalovirus exposure and HLA in healthy donors. The CDR3 runs to 14 residues. Trimming left V 8 bases short and J 4 bases short, with 14 bases between. CDR1 MNHEY and CDR2 SVGAGI come from the germline V gene. This PCR relied on a set of 60 Vbeta primers and 13 Jbeta primers. Some clones are missing from TCRdb's copy, which holds only in-frame ones; the method was immunoSEQ multiplex PCR. In the table there are about 200,000 clones, around 83% of which are singletons. This chain uses TRBV6-5 with TRBJ2-2, with D perhaps matching TRBD1 (6 bases). The sequenced sample consisted of PBMCs. The sequence was obtained from a young woman in good health and CMV-seronegative. The CDR3 DNA reads TGTGCCAGCTCGGACAGCTATAGCACCGGGGAGCTGTTTTTT. Its translation: CASSDSYSTGELFF.